The 30 T cell receptor beta chains listed next were all sequenced from one sample in a study of cytomegalovirus exposure and HLA in healthy donors. PCR used 60 Vbeta primers and 13 Jbeta primers. The protocol was immunoSEQ multiplex PCR, while the TCRdb copy is restricted to in-frame clones and leaves out a portion. The sample contains approximately 180,000 clones, about 69% of which appear only once. Sequenced: PBMCs. These receptors all stem from a male donor in good health and CMV-seronegative.

The chain is built from TRBV11-2 and TRBJ1-6, with D unclear. Deletions cut 3 bases from V and 7 bases from J, with 10 bases between. The CDR3 runs to 14 residues. Germline lookup yields CDR1 SGHAT and CDR2 FQNNGV. In nucleotides, the CDR3 is TGTGCCAGCAGCTTCGGGGAGAGGAATTCACCCCTCCACTTT. Residues: CASSFGERNSPLHF.

This clone was recorded only once. This chain's CDR3 is CASSLDGGAYEQYF. The DNA for the CDR3 is TGTGCCAGCAGCTTAGATGGAGGGGCCTACGAGCAGTACTTC. The chain joins TRBV7-2 to TRBJ2-7; weak D call: TRBD2 (6 bases). Per germline, CDR1 SGHTA and CDR2 FQGNSA. This CDR3 comprises 14 residues. V was clipped by 1 base and J by 2 bases, with 9 bases between them.

V and J are TRBV6-5 and TRBJ2-2, with TRBD1 matching 11 bases. V was clipped by 4 bases and J by 4 bases; unmatched bases: 2. Per germline, CDR1 MNHEY and CDR2 SVGAGI. The CDR3 runs to 15 residues. CDR3 nucleotide sequence: TGTGCCAGCAGTTCAGGGACAGGGGGCACCGGGGAGCTGTTTTTT. Protein product: CASSSGTGGTGELFF.

There are a few counts of this clone. The V and J genes are TRBV30 and TRBJ1-5, with TRBD1 as a possible D gene (5 bases). The length of the CDR3 is 13 residues. Germline CDR1 GTSNPN, CDR2 SVGIG (reference sequence). V lost 1 base and J 2 bases, leaving 6 bases between the germline ends. CDR3 in DNA: TGTGCCTGGAGTGGGGGGGGCAATCAGCCCCAGCATTTT. Its translation: CAWSGGGNQPQHF.

CDR3 sequence (DNA): TGTGCCTGGAGGGGGGGGTTACTCTATGGCTACACCTTC. Its translation is CAWRGGLLYGYTF. The chain uses TRBV30 and TRBJ1-2; TRBD1 is a possible D gene (5 bases). V gave up 3 bases and J gave up 4 bases, with 12 bases separating them. The CDR3 sequence is 13 residues long. Germline CDR1 reads GTSNPN; CDR2 reads SVGIG (reference sequence).

Only a few counts were recorded for this clone. The chain links TRBV7-9 to TRBJ1-1; D is ambiguous. The CDR3 is made up of 18 amino acids. V dropped 4 bases and J dropped 0 bases, with 21 bases sitting between them. Germline V gene sequence: CDR1 SEHNR, CDR2 FQNEAQ (reference sequence). This CDR3 is CASSSHGAGINLNTEAFF. The CDR3 DNA sequence: TGTGCCAGCAGCTCCCACGGCGCGGGGATCAATTTGAACACTGAAGCTTTCTTT.

The V call is TRBV30, the J call TRBJ2-1, with TRBD2 identical over 8 bases. Germline CDR1 is GTSNPN and CDR2 is SVGIG (reference sequence). There are 16 residues in the CDR3. Germline trimming cut 3 bases from V and 0 bases from J; bases unmatched to any gene: 7. CDR3 coding DNA: TGTGCCTGGAGGTTGCGGGGGGCGAGCTCCTACAATGAGCAGTTCTTC. Encoded protein: CAWRLRGASSYNEQFF.

The V gene is TRBV5-4, the J gene TRBJ2-7, with 14 positions matching TRBD2. J lost 3 bases, V lost 2 bases, and 4 bases had no gene match. Germline CDR1 SGHNT, CDR2 YYREEE (reference sequence). This CDR3 is 16 amino acids long. CDR3 loop: CASSFGLAGGGYEQYF. In DNA, the CDR3 is TGTGCCAGCAGCTTTGGACTAGCGGGAGGAGGCTACGAGCAGTACTTC.

This clone was seen more than once but under ten times. Distinct nucleotide sequences in the sample also encode this CDR3. J is TRBJ2-7 and V is TRBV6-5; D is undetermined. CDR1 and CDR2 from the germline V gene are MNHEY and SVGAGI. V was pared by 0 bases and J by 1 base, with 4 bases between. The CDR3 spans 13 residues. CDR3 region: CASSYSLSYEQYF. CDR3 in DNA: TGTGCCAGCAGTTACTCCCTATCCTACGAGCAGTACTTC.

This clone was recorded only once. The J gene is TRBJ2-3, the V gene TRBV5-1, with D maybe TRBD1 (6 bases). The CDR3 extends over 14 amino acids. Per germline, CDR1 SGHRS and CDR2 YFSETQ. Trimming took 1 base from V and 2 from J, leaving 8 bases between them. The CDR3 loop is CASSLHRVTDTQYF. The CDR3 DNA reads TGCGCCAGCAGCTTGCACAGGGTCACAGATACGCAGTATTTT.

This clone was seen once. V is TRBV5-1 and J is TRBJ1-1; maybe TRBD1 (6 bases). V dropped 3 bases and J dropped 4 bases, with 16 bases sitting between them. Germline V gene lookup returns CDR1 SGHRS and CDR2 YFSETQ. The CDR3 is 15 amino acids. The CDR3 region has the DNA TGCGCCAGCAGCTCCGTATCAGGGGAGAGCACTGAAGCTTTCTTT. Translated: CASSSVSGESTEAFF.

For this clone: An end of the junction differs from the germline gene, which may be a read error. The chain joins TRBV7-3 to TRBJ2-1, with TRBD2 matching 12 bases. CDR1 is SGHTA, CDR2 FQGTGA, per germline. There are 17 residues in the CDR3. The CDR3 loop is CSSSSQTGLAGINEQFF. CDR3 coding DNA: TGTTCCAGCAGCTCTCAAACTGGACTAGCGGGAATAAATGAGCAGTTCTTC.

The rearrangement uses TRBV18 and TRBJ2-5, with 8 bases fitting TRBD2. The ends lost 0 bases at V and 3 bases at J; junction bases unmatched: 9. Germline loops: CDR1 KGHSH, CDR2 LQKENI. This CDR3 comprises 17 residues. Here the CDR3 DNA reads TGTGCCAGCTCACCACCGAATCGCGGGAGGTCAAAAGAGACCCAGTACTTC. It translates to CASSPPNRGRSKETQYF. Using reference TRBV18 and TRBJ2-5 for the parts outside the CDR3, the full variable domain is NAGVMQNPRHLVRRRGQEARLRCSPMKGHSHVYWYRQLPEEGLKFMVYLQKENIIDESGMPKERFSAEFPKEGPSILRIQQVVRGDSAAYFCASSPPNRGRSKETQYFGPGTRLLVL.

J is TRBJ2-1 and V is TRBV19, with 12 bases lining up with TRBD2. V was pared by 5 bases and J by 4 bases, with 3 bases of the junction left unmatched. CDR3 length equals 15 residues. CDR1 is LNHDA, CDR2 SQIVND, per germline (reference sequence). DNA for the CDR3: TGTGCCAGTAGTGGACTAGCGGGATTTTACAATGAGCAGTTCTTC. Residues: CASSGLAGFYNEQFF.

The chain has TRBV6-5 and TRBJ2-1, with D unclear. Looked up from germline, CDR1 is MNHEY and CDR2 is SVGAGI. The V and J ends lost 2 bases and 4 bases respectively, with 9 bases between them. The CDR3 is made up of 14 amino acids. CDR3 coding DNA: TGTGCCAGCAGTTACAGCGACCCATACAATGAGCAGTTCTTC. It yields the protein CASSYSDPYNEQFF.

This clone was seen a few times. The chain couples TRBV11-2 to TRBJ2-2; a possible D gene is TRBD1 (6 bases). Germline V lookup: CDR1 SGHAT, CDR2 FQNNGV. V was cut by 7 bases and J by 1 base, with 7 bases left in between. The CDR3 is 13 amino acids. The CDR3 DNA reads TGTGCCAGCAACAGGGAGAACACCGGGGAGCTGTTTTTT. Translation: CASNRENTGELFF.

V usage is TRBV4-3 and J usage is TRBJ2-7, with a weak D call TRBD1 (6 bases). Looked up from germline, CDR1 is LGHNA and CDR2 is YSLEER. The CDR3 has 16 amino acids. The V end lost 4 bases, the J end lost 5 bases, and 21 bases lay between the germline ends. The CDR3 spells CASSRNPVWTDDEQYF. DNA of the CDR3: TGCGCCAGCAGCCGGAACCCTGTGTGGACAGACGACGAGCAGTACTTC.

This clone was seen only once. The gene calls are TRBV7-7 and TRBJ2-1, with a possible D match to TRBD2 (6 bases). V lost 4 bases and J lost 10, with 11 bases in between. The V gene's germline CDR1 is SSHAT and CDR2 FNYEAQ (reference sequence). This CDR3 contains 12 residues. The CDR3 loop reads CASSYGGSEQFF. The CDR3 region has the DNA TGTGCCAGCAGCTACGGAGGGTCCGAGCAGTTCTTC.

Only a few counts were recorded for this clone. The J gene is TRBJ1-2, the V gene TRBV7-2; D is perhaps TRBD1 (5 bases). CDR1 and CDR2 from the germline V gene are SGHTA and FQGNSA. There are 13 residues in the CDR3. V was cut by 3 bases and J by 4 bases, with 9 bases left in between. In DNA, the CDR3 is TGTGCCAGCAGCTTTACGACAGTCTATGGCTACACCTTC. Residues: CASSFTTVYGYTF.

J is TRBJ1-1 and V is TRBV2; 7 bases align to TRBD1. The germline V gene has CDR1 SNHLY and CDR2 FYNNEI. Trimming took 5 bases from V and 6 from J; bases not matched to a gene: 3. This CDR3 comprises 12 residues. The CDR3 sequence is CASSRDSPEAFF. The CDR3 coding sequence is TGTGCCAGCAGTAGGGACAGTCCTGAAGCTTTCTTT.

A few counts support this clone. The chain links TRBV6-5 to TRBJ2-1; 11 bases match TRBD2. The CDR3 spans 15 residues. Trimming at V came to 2 bases and at J to 5 bases, leaving 2 bases not matched to a gene. The V gene's germline CDR1 is MNHEY and CDR2 SVGAGI. This chain's CDR3 is CASSYKLAGDNEQFF. The CDR3 DNA is TGTGCCAGCAGTTACAAACTAGCGGGGGACAATGAGCAGTTCTTC.

This clone was observed a single time. The chain joins TRBV15 to TRBJ1-5, with 7 nucleotides matching TRBD1. Germline loops: CDR1 LNHNV, CDR2 YYDKDF (reference sequence). V lost 4 bases to trimming and J lost 2 bases; unmatched junction nucleotides: 5. The CDR3 loop spans 15 amino acids. DNA of the CDR3: TGTGCCACCAGCACCGACAGGGTTCGCAATCAGCCCCAGCATTTT. It yields the protein CATSTDRVRNQPQHF. Full variable domain (outside the CDR3, taken from reference TRBV15 and TRBJ1-5): DAMVIQNPRYQVTQFGKPVTLSCSQTLNHNVMYWYQQKSSQAPKLLFHYYDKDFNNEADTPDNFQSRRPNTSFCFLDIRSPGLGDTAMYLCATSTDRVRNQPQHFGDGTRLSIL.

The chain combines TRBV5-1 with TRBJ1-1; D is ambiguous. The CDR3 sequence is 13 residues long. The V end was cut by 0 bases, the J end by 8 bases, with 11 bases between. Germline V lookup: CDR1 SGHRS, CDR2 YFSETQ. CDR3: CASSLASGPEAFF. The CDR3 DNA is TGCGCCAGCAGCTTGGCTTCTGGGCCAGAAGCTTTCTTT.

The rearrangement links TRBV30 to TRBJ2-7; tentatively, D is TRBD1 (5 bases). V was clipped by 0 bases and J by 2 bases, with 8 bases between them. The CDR3 extends over 13 amino acids. Germline loops: CDR1 GTSNPN, CDR2 SVGIG (reference sequence). Here the CDR3 reads CAWSVHRPYEQYF. For the CDR3, the DNA is TGTGCCTGGAGTGTACACAGGCCCTACGAGCAGTACTTC.

V and J are TRBV4-1 and TRBJ2-7, with TRBD1 matching over 9 bases. Trimming removed 4 bases from V and 5 bases from J; junction bases left unmatched: 6. CDR1 is MGHRA, CDR2 YSYEKL, per germline. There are 14 residues in the CDR3. CDR3 in DNA: TGCGCCAGCAGCCCTCCCGGGACAGGGAACGAGCAGTACTTC. Its protein is CASSPPGTGNEQYF.

The chain joins TRBV5-1 to TRBJ2-5; 7 bases map to TRBD2. This CDR3 is built from 16 residues. V lost 0 bases to trimming and J lost 1 base; unmatched junction nucleotides: 6. Germline assignment: CDR1 SGHRS and CDR2 YFSETQ. CDR3 residues: CASSLGGGGSQETQYF. The CDR3 DNA reads TGCGCCAGCAGCTTGGGAGGCGGGGGATCCCAAGAGACCCAGTACTTC.

The chain carries TRBV5-1 and TRBJ2-1; D gene ambiguous. Per germline, CDR1 SGHRS and CDR2 YFSETQ. Trimming removed 1 base from V and 0 bases from J, with 8 bases in between. This CDR3 contains 15 residues. In nucleotides, the CDR3 is TGCGCCAGCAGCTTGAACTCGATCTCCTACAATGAGCAGTTCTTC. Translated: CASSLNSISYNEQFF.

V usage is TRBV4-1 and J usage is TRBJ2-2, with D possibly being TRBD1 (6 bases). In germline, CDR1 is MGHRA, CDR2 YSYEKL. This CDR3 comprises 15 residues. V lost 4 bases, J lost 10 bases, and 19 bases lay in between. The CDR3 region is CASSLRDTTVPELFF. CDR3 DNA: TGCGCCAGCAGCCTCCGGGACACTACTGTCCCGGAGCTGTTTTTT.

CDR3 amino acids: CASSLYREIHNEQFF. In DNA, the CDR3 is TGTGCCAGCAGTCTTTACCGGGAAATACACAATGAGCAGTTCTTC. The V and J genes are TRBV6-5 and TRBJ2-1; weak D call: TRBD2 (5 bases). CDR3 size: 15 residues. The V gene's germline CDR1 is MNHEY and CDR2 SVGAGI. V dropped 5 bases and J dropped 5 bases, with 16 bases sitting between them.

CDR3 nucleotide sequence: TGTGCCAGCAACCTACTAGCGGGTGGAGGAAATGAGCAGTTCTTC. Residues: CASNLLAGGGNEQFF. The chain joins TRBV7-9 to TRBJ2-1, with 9 bases identical to TRBD2. Trimming removed 7 bases from V and 7 bases from J; junction bases left unmatched: 11. This CDR3 comprises 15 residues. The V gene's germline CDR1 is SEHNR and CDR2 FQNEAQ (reference sequence).